This T cell receptor (beta chain) comes out of a study of T cells in Graves' hyperthyroidism and ophthalmopathy. Turning to the study itself: Peripheral blood was drawn at first diagnosis, prior to all treatment.

Per the germline V gene, CDR1 is SGHAT and CDR2 is FQDESV (reference sequence). Trimming stripped 5 bases from V and 3 bases from J, with 11 bases between. The CDR3 loop spans 13 amino acids. The study enrolled patients aged 18 to 65 with newly diagnosed hyperthyroidism of under 2 months' duration. RNA transcripts served as the template for amplifying TCR beta CDR3 regions. The primer set for the first-round RT-PCR of the TCR CDR3 was HTBI. TCRdb re-called the multiplex PCR reads with MiXCR, one entry per CDR3 protein. The data contain 550,000 to 800,000 distinct CDR3 sequences, roughly 17% of them singletons. General study points: Blood also held most thyroid clonotypes expanded beyond 0.001. Separation of ophthalmopathy from stable hyperthyroidism was achieved by a 13 V-J model.

In regard to this clonotype: The antigen is unknown. A much larger clone differs from this one at a single base, so this may be a read error. Here the CDR3 omits its conserved ending phenylalanine or tryptophan, so a read error is the likely source.

This TCR was recovered from a man between 18 and 29 years old with Graves' hyperthyroidism. The sequenced sample was blood. This chain connects TRBV11-1 to TRBJ2-7, with TRBD1 as a possible D gene (5 bases). This chain's CDR3 is CASSGYTGYEQYL. The DNA of the CDR3 is TGTGCCAGCAGCGGGTACACAGGCTACGAGCAGTACCTC.